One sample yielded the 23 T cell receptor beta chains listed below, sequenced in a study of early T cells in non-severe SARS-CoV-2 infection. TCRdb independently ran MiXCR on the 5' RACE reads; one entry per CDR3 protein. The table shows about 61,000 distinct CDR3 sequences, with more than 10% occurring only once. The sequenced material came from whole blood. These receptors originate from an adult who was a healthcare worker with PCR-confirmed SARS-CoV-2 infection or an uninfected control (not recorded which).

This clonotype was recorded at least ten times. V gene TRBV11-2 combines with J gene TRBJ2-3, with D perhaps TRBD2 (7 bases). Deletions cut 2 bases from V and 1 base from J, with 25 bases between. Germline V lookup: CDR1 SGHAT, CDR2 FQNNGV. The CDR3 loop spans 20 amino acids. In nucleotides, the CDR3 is TGTGCCAGCAGCTTAAGGTCCTCCCGGGGGGCGAATAGGGGCACAGATACGCAGTATTTT. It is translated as CASSLRSSRGANRGTDTQYF. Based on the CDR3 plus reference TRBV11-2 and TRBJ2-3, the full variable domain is EAGVAQSPRYKIIEKRQSVAFWCNPISGHATLYWYQQILGQGPKLLIQFQNNGVVDDSQLPKDRFSAERLKGVDSTLKIQPAKLEDSAVYLCASSLRSSRGANRGTDTQYFGPGTRLTVL.

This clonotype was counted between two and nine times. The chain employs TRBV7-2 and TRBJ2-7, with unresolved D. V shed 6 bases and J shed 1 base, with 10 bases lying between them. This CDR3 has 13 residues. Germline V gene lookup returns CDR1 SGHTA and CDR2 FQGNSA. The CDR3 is CASRPAASYEQYF. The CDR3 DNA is TGTGCCAGCAGGCCCGCCGCGTCCTACGAGCAGTACTTC.

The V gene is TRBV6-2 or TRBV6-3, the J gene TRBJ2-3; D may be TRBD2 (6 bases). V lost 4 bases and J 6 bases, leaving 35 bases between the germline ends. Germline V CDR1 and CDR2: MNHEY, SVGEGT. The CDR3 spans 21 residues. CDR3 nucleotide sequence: TGTGCCAGCAGTTGGACCCGAGTTACCCATTCAATACTAGCCGCGTTTGATACGCAGTATTTT. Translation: CASSWTRVTHSILAAFDTQYF.

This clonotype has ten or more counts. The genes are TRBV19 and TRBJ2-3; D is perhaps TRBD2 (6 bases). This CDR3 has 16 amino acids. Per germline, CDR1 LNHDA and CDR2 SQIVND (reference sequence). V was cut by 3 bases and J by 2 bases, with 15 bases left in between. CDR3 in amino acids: CASSMDPGGPTDTQYF. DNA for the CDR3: TGTGCCAGTAGTATGGACCCCGGAGGGCCCACAGATACGCAGTATTTT.

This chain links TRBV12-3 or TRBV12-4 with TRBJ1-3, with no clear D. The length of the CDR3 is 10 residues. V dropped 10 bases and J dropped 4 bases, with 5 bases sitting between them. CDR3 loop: CATVGNTIYF. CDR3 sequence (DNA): TGTGCCACGGTGGGAAACACCATATATTTT.

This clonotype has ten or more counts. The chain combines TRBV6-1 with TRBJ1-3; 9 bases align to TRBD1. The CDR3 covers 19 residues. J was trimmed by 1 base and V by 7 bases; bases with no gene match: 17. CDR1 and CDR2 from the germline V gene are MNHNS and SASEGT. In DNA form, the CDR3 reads TGTGCCAGCAAAACCTTTATAACAGGGGGCGCCGGTTCTGGAAACACCATATATTTT. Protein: CASKTFITGGAGSGNTIYF.

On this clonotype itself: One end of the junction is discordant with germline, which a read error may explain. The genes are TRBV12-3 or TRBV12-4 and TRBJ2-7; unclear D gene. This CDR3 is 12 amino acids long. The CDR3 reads CASKYEGYEQNF. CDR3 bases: TGTGCCAGCAAGTACGAAGGTTACGAGCAGAACTTC.

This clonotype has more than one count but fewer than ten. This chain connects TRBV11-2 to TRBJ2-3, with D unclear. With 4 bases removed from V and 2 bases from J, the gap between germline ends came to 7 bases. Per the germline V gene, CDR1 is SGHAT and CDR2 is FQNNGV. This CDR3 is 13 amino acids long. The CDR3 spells CASSWTTTDTQYF. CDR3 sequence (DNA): TGTGCCAGCAGCTGGACCACCACAGATACGCAGTATTTT.

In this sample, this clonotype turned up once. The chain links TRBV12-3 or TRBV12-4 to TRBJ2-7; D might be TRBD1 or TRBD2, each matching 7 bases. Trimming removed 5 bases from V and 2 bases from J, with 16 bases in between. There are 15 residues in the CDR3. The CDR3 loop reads CASSERQGGTYEQYF. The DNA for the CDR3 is TGTGCCAGCAGTGAAAGACAGGGAGGGACCTACGAGCAGTACTTC.

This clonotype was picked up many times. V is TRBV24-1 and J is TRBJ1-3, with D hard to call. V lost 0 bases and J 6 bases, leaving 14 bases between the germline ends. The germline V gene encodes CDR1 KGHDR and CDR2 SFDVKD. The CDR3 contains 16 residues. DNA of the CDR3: TGTGCCACCAGTGATTTGGGGGTAGCGCCTGAAAACACCATATATTTT. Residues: CATSDLGVAPENTIYF.

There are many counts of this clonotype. This CDR3 is CASSLDRTSAGNTIYF. The CDR3 DNA sequence: TGTGCCAGCAGCTTAGACCGGACATCCGCGGGAAACACCATATATTTT. The chain has TRBV11-2 and TRBJ1-3; weak D call: TRBD1 (5 bases). Trimming removed 0 bases from V and 4 bases from J, with 13 bases in between. The CDR3 extends over 16 amino acids. Per the germline V gene, CDR1 is SGHAT and CDR2 is FQNNGV.

The chain's CDR3 is CASSQGPGRREAFF. CDR3 coding DNA: TGTGCCAGCAGCCAAGGGCCCGGAAGGCGAGAAGCTTTCTTT. The genes are TRBV14 and TRBJ1-1; D is uncertain. Trimming stripped 1 base from V and 8 bases from J, with 14 bases between. The V gene's germline CDR1 is SGHDN and CDR2 FVKESK. CDR3 length: 14 amino acids.

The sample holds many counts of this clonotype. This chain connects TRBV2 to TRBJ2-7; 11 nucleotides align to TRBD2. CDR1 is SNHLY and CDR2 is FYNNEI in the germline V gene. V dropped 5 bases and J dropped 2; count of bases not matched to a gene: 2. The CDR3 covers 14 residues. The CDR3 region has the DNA TGTGCCAGCAGTACTAGCGGGGGTCCCTACGAGCAGTACTTC. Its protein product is CASSTSGGPYEQYF.

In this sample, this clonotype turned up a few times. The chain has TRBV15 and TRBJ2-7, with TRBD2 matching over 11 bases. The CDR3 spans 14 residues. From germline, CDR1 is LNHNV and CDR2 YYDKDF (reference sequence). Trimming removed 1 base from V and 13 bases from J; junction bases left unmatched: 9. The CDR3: CATSRVETSGGRYF. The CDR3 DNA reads TGTGCCACCAGCAGAGTCGAAACTAGCGGGGGAAGATACTTC.

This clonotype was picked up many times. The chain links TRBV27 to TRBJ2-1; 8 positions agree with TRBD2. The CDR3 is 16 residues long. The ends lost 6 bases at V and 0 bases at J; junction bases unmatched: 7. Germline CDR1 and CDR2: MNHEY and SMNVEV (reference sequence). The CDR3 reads CASSPQRGTSYNEQFF. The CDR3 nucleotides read TGTGCCAGCAGCCCCCAGCGGGGGACCTCCTACAATGAGCAGTTCTTC.

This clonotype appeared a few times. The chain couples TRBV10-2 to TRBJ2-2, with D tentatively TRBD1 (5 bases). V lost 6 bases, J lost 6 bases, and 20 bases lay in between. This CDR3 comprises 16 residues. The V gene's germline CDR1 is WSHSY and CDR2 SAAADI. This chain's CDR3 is CASRENRHPAPGELFF. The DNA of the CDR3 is TGCGCCAGCAGAGAGAACAGGCATCCCGCCCCCGGGGAGCTGTTTTTT.

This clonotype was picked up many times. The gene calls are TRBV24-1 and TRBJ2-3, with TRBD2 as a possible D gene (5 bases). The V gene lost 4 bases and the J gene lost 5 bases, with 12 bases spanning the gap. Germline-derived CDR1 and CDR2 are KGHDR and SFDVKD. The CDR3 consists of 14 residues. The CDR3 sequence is CATSDPTLGDTQYF. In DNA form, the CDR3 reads TGTGCCACCAGTGACCCTACACTAGGAGATACGCAGTATTTT.

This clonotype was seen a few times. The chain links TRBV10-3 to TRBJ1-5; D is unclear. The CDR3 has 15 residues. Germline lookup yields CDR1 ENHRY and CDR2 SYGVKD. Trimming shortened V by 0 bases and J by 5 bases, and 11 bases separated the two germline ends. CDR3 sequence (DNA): TGTGCCATCAGTGAGTCGGGCACAAGACATCAGCCCCAGCATTTT. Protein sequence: CAISESGTRHQPQHF.

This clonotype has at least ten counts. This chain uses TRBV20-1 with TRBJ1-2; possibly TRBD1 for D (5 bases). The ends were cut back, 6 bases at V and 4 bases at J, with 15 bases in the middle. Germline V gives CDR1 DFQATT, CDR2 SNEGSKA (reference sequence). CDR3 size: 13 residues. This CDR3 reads CSAYDSRTYGYTF. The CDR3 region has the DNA TGCAGTGCATACGACAGCCGTACCTATGGCTACACCTTC.

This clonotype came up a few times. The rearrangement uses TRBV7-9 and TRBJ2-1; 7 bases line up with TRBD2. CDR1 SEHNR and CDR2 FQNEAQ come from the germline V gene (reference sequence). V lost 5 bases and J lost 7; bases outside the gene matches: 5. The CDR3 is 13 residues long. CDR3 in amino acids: CASSHTRGNEQFF. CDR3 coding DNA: TGTGCCAGCAGCCACACGCGGGGGAATGAGCAGTTCTTC.

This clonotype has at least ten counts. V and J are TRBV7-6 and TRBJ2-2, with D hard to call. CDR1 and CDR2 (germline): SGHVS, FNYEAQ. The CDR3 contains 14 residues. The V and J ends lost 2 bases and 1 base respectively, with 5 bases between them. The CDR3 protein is CASSLQLNTGELFF. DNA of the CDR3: TGTGCCAGCAGCTTACAGTTGAACACCGGGGAGCTGTTTTTT.

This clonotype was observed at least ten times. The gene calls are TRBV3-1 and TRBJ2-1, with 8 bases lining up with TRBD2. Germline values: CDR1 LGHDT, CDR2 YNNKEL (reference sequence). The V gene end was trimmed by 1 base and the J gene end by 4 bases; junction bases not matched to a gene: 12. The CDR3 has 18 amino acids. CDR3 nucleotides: TGTGCCAGCAGCCAAGCTCCGCCGGGACTAGGTAAATACAATGAGCAGTTCTTC. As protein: CASSQAPPGLGKYNEQFF.

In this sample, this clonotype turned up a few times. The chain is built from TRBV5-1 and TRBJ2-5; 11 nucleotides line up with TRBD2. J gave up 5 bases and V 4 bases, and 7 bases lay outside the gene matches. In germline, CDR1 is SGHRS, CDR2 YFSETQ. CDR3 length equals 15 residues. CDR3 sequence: CASSDSGGAEETQYF. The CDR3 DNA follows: TGCGCCAGCAGCGATAGCGGGGGGGCCGAGGAGACCCAGTACTTC.